One and the same sample provided the 20 T cell receptor beta chains below, sequenced in a study of CD8+CD57+ T cells in acquired aplastic anemia (dated by TCRdb to about 2018). Results and caveats for the whole study, not just this receptor: In patients, decreased diversity was observed in CD8+CD57+ cells compared with total CD4+ and CD8+ cell pools.

The patients picked for sequencing were ones in whom flow cytometry had shown an expansion of CD8+CD57+ cells. Their target antigens are unknown. This sample was sequenced with an Illumina HiSeq 2000. Genomic DNA served as template for TCR beta VDJ combination and CDR3 sequence profiling. TCRdb trimmed public reads at Q25 via fastp, called clones via MiXCR and kept in-frame beta chains. All rows with the same CDR3 protein become a single entry with the most common DNA and genes. In this sample the table shows around 15,000 distinct CDR3 sequences, less than 45% of which occur a single time. Of the sample, 80% to 90% is held by the ten largest clones. The source material was CD8+CD57+ T cells sorted from PBMCs. The label giving this sample's cell subset or site can be read as: bead-enriched CD8+CD57+ effector memory T cells from SAA patients. The receptors stem from a human donor with aplastic anemia.

The chain links TRBV5-4 to TRBJ1-1; 9 bases agree with TRBD1. After removal of 0 bases from V and 2 bases from J, the junction contained 5 bases not matched to a gene. The CDR3 is 16 amino acids. From germline, CDR1 is SGHNT and CDR2 YYREEE (reference sequence). The CDR3 loop is CASSLAGQGSNTEAFF. CDR3 bases: TGTGCCAGCAGCTTGGCCGGACAGGGGTCTAACACTGAAGCTTTCTTT.

This clonotype was seen repeatedly, ten times or more. The chain combines TRBV27 with TRBJ2-7; 12 nucleotides align to TRBD2. CDR3 length: 14 amino acids. Germline trimming cut 6 bases from V and 2 bases from J; bases unmatched to any gene: 2. CDR1 is MNHEY, CDR2 SMNVEV, per germline (reference sequence). CDR3 DNA: TGTGCCAGCAGCCTAGCGGGGGGGCCCTACGAGCAGTACTTC. Translated: CASSLAGGPYEQYF.

The chain recombines TRBV28 with TRBJ1-4; weak D call: TRBD1 (6 bases). The length of the CDR3 is 15 residues. V dropped 3 bases and J dropped 3 bases, with 11 bases sitting between them. CDR1 is MDHEN, CDR2 SYDVKM, per germline. The CDR3: CASSFGGDPNEKLFF. As DNA, the CDR3 is TGTGCCAGCAGTTTTGGGGGCGATCCTAATGAAAAACTGTTTTTT. The variable domain in full, completed from reference TRBV28 and TRBJ1-4, reads DVKVTQSSRYLVKRTGEKVFLECVQDMDHENMFWYRQDPGLGLRLIYFSYDVKMKEKGDIPEGYSVSREKKERFSLILESASTNQTSMYLCASSFGGDPNEKLFFGSGTQLSVL.

This clonotype showed up just a few times. V usage is TRBV20-1 and J usage is TRBJ2-3; 9 bases match TRBD2. Unmatched junction bases numbered 8, after V lost 1 base and J lost 6 bases. The CDR3 length is 15 residues. Germline V gene lookup returns CDR1 DFQATT and CDR2 SNEGSKA (reference sequence). This CDR3 is CSARGYSGRADTQYF. The CDR3 region has the DNA TGCAGTGCTAGAGGTTATAGCGGGAGAGCGGATACGCAGTATTTT.

A few counts support this clonotype. The V gene is TRBV25-1, the J gene TRBJ2-1; D remains unclear. Trimming took off 3 bases at V and 10 bases at J, with 13 bases between the two ends. CDR1 MGHDK and CDR2 SYGVNS come from the germline V gene. The CDR3 is 13 amino acids. The CDR3 spells CASSEGSLREQFF. CDR3 bases: TGTGCCAGCAGTGAGGGGTCGCTCAGGGAGCAGTTCTTC. Full variable domain (rest looked up from reference TRBV25-1 and TRBJ2-1): EADIYQTPRYLVIGTGKKITLECSQTMGHDKMYWYQQDPGMELHLIHYSYGVNSTEKGDLSSESTVSRIRTEHFPLTLESARPSHTSQYLCASSEGSLREQFFGPGTRLTVL.

The rearrangement links TRBV15 to TRBJ1-6; D not resolved. Trimming stripped 4 bases from V and 9 bases from J, with 13 bases between. The CDR3 is 14 amino acids. Germline CDR1 is LNHNV and CDR2 is YYDKDF (reference sequence). Written as DNA, the CDR3 is TGTGCCACCAGCACCAGTCGTGAGGTTTCACCCCTCCACTTT. Protein sequence: CATSTSREVSPLHF.

This sequence joins TRBV15 and TRBJ1-2; D gene uncertain. Germline V gene lookup returns CDR1 LNHNV and CDR2 YYDKDF (reference sequence). This CDR3 is built from 14 residues. V lost 0 bases and J lost 2, with 7 bases in between. The CDR3 coding sequence is TGTGCCACCAGCAGAGATTCGGGGAACTATGGCTACACCTTC. The encoded protein is CATSRDSGNYGYTF.

The chain uses TRBV7-3 and TRBJ2-7, with D maybe TRBD1 (6 bases). The CDR3 is 15 amino acids. V lost 5 bases and J 3 bases, leaving 17 bases between the germline ends. Germline V gene data show CDR1 as SGHTA and CDR2 as FQGTGA. CDR3 loop: CASSISPATGYEQYF. The DNA of the CDR3 is TGTGCCAGCAGCATCTCCCCCGCGACAGGCTACGAGCAGTACTTC.

The chain is built from TRBV24-1 and TRBJ2-5; tentatively, D is TRBD1 or TRBD2 (5 bases each). Germline V gene sequence: CDR1 KGHDR, CDR2 SFDVKD. The CDR3 has 14 amino acids. V lost 6 bases and J 3 bases, leaving 13 bases between the germline ends. The CDR3 nucleotides read TGTGCCACCAGTCCGAGGGGAATCGAAGAGACCCAGTACTTC. Translated, it gives CATSPRGIEETQYF.

This clonotype was recorded at least ten times. The genes are TRBV10-1 and TRBJ2-1; D not certain. The germline V and J ends were trimmed by 5 bases and 6 bases, with 14 bases remaining between them. The CDR3 extends over 14 amino acids. Germline CDR1 WNHNN, CDR2 SYGVQD (reference sequence). The CDR3 sequence: CASSHAVRSNEQFF. CDR3 nucleotides: TGCGCCAGCAGTCACGCAGTCAGGTCCAATGAGCAGTTCTTC.

This clonotype has ten or more counts. The J gene is TRBJ2-7, the V gene TRBV5-1; no reliable D call. The CDR3 spans 14 residues. The germline V and J ends were trimmed by 3 bases and 0 bases, with 10 bases remaining between them. The germline CDR1 and CDR2 sequences are SGHRS and YFSETQ. CDR3 residues: CASSSYPGSYEQYF. The CDR3 DNA sequence: TGCGCCAGCAGCTCCTACCCAGGCTCCTACGAGCAGTACTTC.

The chain combines TRBV15 with TRBJ2-1; D tentatively fits TRBD1 or TRBD2 (7 bases each). V was pared by 3 bases and J by 8 bases, with 20 bases between. The CDR3 length is 16 residues. The germline CDR1 and CDR2 sequences are LNHNV and YYDKDF (reference sequence). In DNA form, the CDR3 reads TGTGCCACCAGCAGCTCTTTACTCTCAGGGGGGGATGAGCAGTTCTTC. Its translation: CATSSSLLSGGDEQFF.

V usage is TRBV6-1 and J usage is TRBJ2-7; TRBD2 matches at 7 bases. V shed 0 bases, J shed 1 base, and the junction held 3 bases outside the gene matches. This CDR3 spans 15 amino acids. The germline V gene encodes CDR1 MNHNS and CDR2 SASEGT. The DNA of the CDR3 is TGTGCCAGCAGTGAAGCGAAGGGAGGGTCCTACGAGCAGTACTTC. Protein sequence: CASSEAKGGSYEQYF.

CDR3 sequence reads: CASSLQGQEKLFF. In DNA form, the CDR3 reads TGTGCCAGCAGCTTACAGGGACAGGAAAAACTGTTTTTT. The gene calls are TRBV7-9 and TRBJ1-4; 7 bases align to TRBD1. This CDR3 region has 13 residues. V was clipped by 2 bases and J by 8 bases; unmatched bases: 2. Germline V gene data show CDR1 as SEHNR and CDR2 as FQNEAQ (reference sequence).

Turning to this clonotype: Because the CDR3 is missing its conserved closing phenylalanine or tryptophan, this is likely a read error. This chain connects TRBV11-2 to TRBJ2-1, with 11 nucleotides matching TRBD2. V lost 4 bases and J lost 7; bases outside the gene matches: 3. The germline V gene encodes CDR1 SGHAT and CDR2 FQNNGV. The CDR3 contains 14 residues. The CDR3 DNA sequence: TGTGCCAGCAGCTCACTAGCGGGAGTGAATGAGCAGTTCTCC. This codes for CASSSLAGVNEQFS.

The CDR3 coding sequence is TGTGCCAGCAGCGCGACTAGTCTGCTAGGGGAGACCCAGTACTTC. Translated: CASSATSLLGETQYF. The V and J genes are TRBV5-6 and TRBJ2-5; possible D gene TRBD2, 6 bases. Trimming took 4 bases from V and 5 from J, leaving 18 bases between them. The length of the CDR3 is 15 residues. Germline V lookup: CDR1 SGHDT, CDR2 YYEEEE.

The gene calls are TRBV20-1 and TRBJ2-5; TRBD2 agrees at 8 bases. The CDR3 length is 14 residues. The trim removed 5 bases at V and 1 base at J, leaving 6 bases unmatched. Germline V gives CDR1 DFQATT, CDR2 SNEGSKA (reference sequence). The chain's CDR3 is CSAESTSGQETQYF. The CDR3 DNA follows: TGCAGTGCTGAATCTACTAGCGGCCAAGAGACCCAGTACTTC.

There are many counts of this clonotype. CDR3 sequence: CSARDLRRDDDQQFF. CDR3 nucleotides: TGCAGTGCTAGAGATCTGCGCAGGGACGATGACCAGCAGTTCTTC. The genes are TRBV20-1 and TRBJ2-1, with D possibly called TRBD1 or TRBD2 (5 bases each). CDR1 is DFQATT and CDR2 is SNEGSKA in the germline V gene (reference sequence). This CDR3 spans 15 amino acids. V shed 0 bases and J shed 11 bases, with 20 bases lying between them.

Details on this clonotype: One end of the junction does not line up with germline, which may come from a read error. The rearrangement joins TRBV20-1 to TRBJ2-2, with 8 bases that match TRBD2. There are 14 residues in the CDR3. Looked up from germline, CDR1 is DFQATT and CDR2 is SNEGSKA (reference sequence). CDR3 residues: CSARTVLGSGELSF. The CDR3 bases are TGCAGTGCTAGGACAGTCCTCGGTAGCGGGGAGCTGTCTTTT.

The J gene is TRBJ2-1, the V gene TRBV15, with D tentatively TRBD1 (5 bases). CDR3 length: 17 residues. CDR1 is LNHNV and CDR2 is YYDKDF in the germline V gene (reference sequence). V was clipped by 3 bases and J by 6 bases, with 21 bases between them. CDR3 sequence: CATSSQGVGVLGNEQFF. The CDR3 DNA sequence: TGTGCCACCAGCAGCCAAGGGGTAGGGGTATTAGGCAATGAGCAGTTCTTC.